This TCR beta chain comes out of a study of shared clonotypes between healthy human individuals. The assay was immunoSEQ multiplex PCR, and TCRdb's table has in-frame clones only and misses some. The top ten clones hold about 1.5% of a sample with about 1 million clones, 75% of them seen once. The CDR3 loop spans 20 amino acids. V shed 3 bases, J shed 0 bases, and the junction held 15 bases outside the gene matches. Looked up from germline, CDR1 is SGDLS and CDR2 is YYNGEE. The origin of this receptor is a man younger than 35 in good health. Sequencing was carried out using memory CD4+ T cells sorted from blood. Sample subset: CD45RA-negative fraction. The rearrangement joins TRBV9 to TRBJ2-1, with 10 bases fitting TRBD2. The CDR3 DNA reads TGTGCCAGCAGCGAGCCGGCTAGCGGGAGTTCCGGGAGCTCCTACAATGAGCAGTTCTTC. Protein product: CASSEPASGSSGSSYNEQFF.